This TCR beta chain was identified during a study of T cells after yellow fever vaccination. TCRdb redid the calling of the 5' RACE reads with MiXCR, one entry per CDR3 protein. The table includes hundreds of thousands of distinct CDR3 sequences, less than 15% detected once. The CDR3 runs to 15 residues. This clonotype was obtained from a man aged 30-40 years who received the YFV17D yellow fever vaccine. The sequenced sample was PBMCs, obtained on the day of the yellow fever booster vaccination. The chain uses TRBV21-1 and TRBJ2-7; TRBD2, as called in the table, went unchecked against the DNA. TRBV21-1 is assigned pseudogene status. CDR3 bases: TGTGCCAGCAGCAAGGGAGGCGGGCCCCTCGGTGAGCAGTACTTC. It yields the protein CASSKGGGPLGEQYF.